Below, 14 T cell receptor beta chains from the same sample are listed, as sequenced in a study of blood T cell repertoires in COVID-19. Measured with immunoSEQ multiplex PCR; TCRdb has only the in-frame clones, and not every one. The sample consists of fewer than 200,000 clones, 82% of them appearing once. Source material: peripheral blood. The receptors here all came from a woman aged 35 to 49 with COVID-19, enrolled during active disease.

The rearrangement uses TRBV27 and TRBJ2-1; a possible D gene is TRBD1 (6 bases). The V gene's germline CDR1 is MNHEY and CDR2 SMNVEV (reference sequence). V lost 8 bases, J lost 5 bases, and 13 bases lay in between. The length of the CDR3 is 13 residues. In DNA, the CDR3 is TGTGCCAGCCGGGACACGGGGAACAATGAGCAGTTCTTC. The encoded protein is CASRDTGNNEQFF.

The CDR3 nucleotides are TGTGCCAGCAGCTTAGCGCGGGAGGGAGGGATCCTACAATCCTACAATGAGCAGTTCTTC. This codes for CASSLAREGGILQSYNEQFF. V is TRBV7-2 and J is TRBJ2-1, with 9 bases identical to TRBD2. The CDR3 extends over 20 amino acids. Germline V gene sequence: CDR1 SGHTA, CDR2 FQGNSA. With V trimmed by 0 bases and J by 1 base, 13 bases remained unmatched.

The gene calls are TRBV21-1 and TRBJ2-5; TRBD1 is the table's D call and was not checked against the DNA. TRBV21-1 is a listed pseudogene. CDR3 size: 16 residues. The CDR3 DNA is TGTGCCAGCAGCAAAGGTCTTCCAGTCACAGAAGAGACCCAGTACTTC. Amino acid sequence: CASSKGLPVTEETQYF.

The rearrangement links TRBV7-2 to TRBJ1-2, with a tentative D call TRBD1 (5 bases). This CDR3 is built from 15 residues. Germline lookup yields CDR1 SGHTA and CDR2 FQGNSA. V lost 1 base, J lost 4 bases, and 13 bases lay in between. As DNA, the CDR3 is TGTGCCAGCAGCTTAGGGCAGGGTGCTCTCTATGGCTACACCTTC. Amino acids: CASSLGQGALYGYTF.

The chain employs TRBV7-3 and TRBJ2-7; 7 nucleotides match TRBD1. The CDR3 covers 15 residues. Germline CDR1 reads SGHTA; CDR2 reads FQGTGA. V gave up 4 bases and J gave up 3 bases; unmatched junction bases: 9. Written as DNA, the CDR3 is TGTGCCAGCAGCTCCTGGGGACAGCCAGTCTACGAGCAGTACTTC. Translating it yields CASSSWGQPVYEQYF.

The chain couples TRBV30 to TRBJ1-1; tentatively, D is TRBD1 (6 bases). The length of the CDR3 is 13 residues. Germline V gene sequence: CDR1 GTSNPN, CDR2 SVGIG (reference sequence). Deletions cut 3 bases from V and 4 bases from J, with 12 bases between. CDR3 in amino acids: CAWSPGQITEAFF. The CDR3 DNA reads TGTGCCTGGAGCCCCGGACAGATCACTGAAGCTTTCTTT.

The gene calls are TRBV2 and TRBJ2-1, with TRBD2 identical over 8 bases. Germline loops: CDR1 SNHLY, CDR2 FYNNEI. After removal of 8 bases from V and 7 bases from J, the junction contained 10 bases not matched to a gene. The CDR3 spans 14 residues. The CDR3 DNA is TGTGCCAGCTGGGGGCTAGCGGGCCGTAATGAGCAGTTCTTC. Translating it yields CASWGLAGRNEQFF.

The V and J genes are TRBV3-1 (or the pseudogene TRBV3-2) and TRBJ2-7; TRBD1 agrees at 8 bases. V was pared by 3 bases and J by 2 bases, with 12 bases of the junction left unmatched. There are 17 residues in the CDR3. CDR1 and CDR2 from the germline V gene are LGHDT and YNNKEL (reference sequence). The CDR3 bases are TGTGCCAGCAGCCACGGGACAGGAGACTCCAACCCCTACGAGCAGTACTTC. It codes for CASSHGTGDSNPYEQYF.

The V and J genes are TRBV7-8 and TRBJ1-5; TRBD1 matches 8 bases. With V trimmed by 2 bases and J by 9 bases, 6 bases remained unmatched. The V gene's germline CDR1 is SGHVS and CDR2 FQNEAQ. This CDR3 comprises 14 residues. CDR3 amino acids: CASSLTAGTGPQHF. The CDR3, as DNA: TGTGCCAGCAGCTTAACAGCCGGGACAGGGCCCCAGCATTTT.

The chain's CDR3 is CASSQGQGGLNQPQHF. The CDR3 DNA is TGTGCCAGCTCACAGGGTCAGGGGGGCCTCAATCAGCCCCAGCATTTT. The chain employs TRBV18 and TRBJ1-5, with TRBD1 identical over 7 bases. J lost 3 bases, V lost 4 bases, and 9 bases had no gene match. Germline CDR1 reads KGHSH; CDR2 reads LQKENI. The CDR3 sequence is 16 residues long.

This chain uses TRBV18 with TRBJ2-7; no clear D. The V and J ends lost 2 bases and 6 bases respectively, with 11 bases between them. Germline-derived CDR1 and CDR2 are KGHSH and LQKENI. CDR3 length equals 13 residues. The CDR3 spells CASSPAGFGEQYV. CDR3 coding DNA: TGTGCCAGCTCACCAGCCGGGTTCGGCGAGCAGTACGTC.

The chain's CDR3 is CATSRGGMGSPLHF. DNA of the CDR3: TGTGCCACCAGCAGAGGCGGGATGGGTTCACCCCTCCACTTT. The J gene is TRBJ1-6, the V gene TRBV15; D is ambiguous. The V and J ends lost 1 base and 9 bases respectively, with 10 bases between them. Germline loops: CDR1 LNHNV, CDR2 YYDKDF (reference sequence). The CDR3 is 14 amino acids.

The chain is built from TRBV7-3 and TRBJ1-1; 9 positions match TRBD1. The CDR3 is made up of 14 amino acids. J was trimmed by 10 bases and V by 0 bases; bases with no gene match: 6. Per the germline V gene, CDR1 is SGHTA and CDR2 is FQGTGA. For the CDR3, the DNA is TGTGCCAGCAGCTTAACGACAGGGGGTGCTGGAGCTTTCTTT. Protein: CASSLTTGGAGAFF.

The genes are TRBV21-1 and TRBJ2-7; the listed D gene, TRBD2, was not tested against the DNA. TRBV21-1 is termed a pseudogene. There are 14 residues in the CDR3. The CDR3 here is CASSTLAGVNEQYF. The CDR3 nucleotides are TGTGCCAGCAGCACCCTAGCGGGAGTAAACGAGCAGTACTTC.